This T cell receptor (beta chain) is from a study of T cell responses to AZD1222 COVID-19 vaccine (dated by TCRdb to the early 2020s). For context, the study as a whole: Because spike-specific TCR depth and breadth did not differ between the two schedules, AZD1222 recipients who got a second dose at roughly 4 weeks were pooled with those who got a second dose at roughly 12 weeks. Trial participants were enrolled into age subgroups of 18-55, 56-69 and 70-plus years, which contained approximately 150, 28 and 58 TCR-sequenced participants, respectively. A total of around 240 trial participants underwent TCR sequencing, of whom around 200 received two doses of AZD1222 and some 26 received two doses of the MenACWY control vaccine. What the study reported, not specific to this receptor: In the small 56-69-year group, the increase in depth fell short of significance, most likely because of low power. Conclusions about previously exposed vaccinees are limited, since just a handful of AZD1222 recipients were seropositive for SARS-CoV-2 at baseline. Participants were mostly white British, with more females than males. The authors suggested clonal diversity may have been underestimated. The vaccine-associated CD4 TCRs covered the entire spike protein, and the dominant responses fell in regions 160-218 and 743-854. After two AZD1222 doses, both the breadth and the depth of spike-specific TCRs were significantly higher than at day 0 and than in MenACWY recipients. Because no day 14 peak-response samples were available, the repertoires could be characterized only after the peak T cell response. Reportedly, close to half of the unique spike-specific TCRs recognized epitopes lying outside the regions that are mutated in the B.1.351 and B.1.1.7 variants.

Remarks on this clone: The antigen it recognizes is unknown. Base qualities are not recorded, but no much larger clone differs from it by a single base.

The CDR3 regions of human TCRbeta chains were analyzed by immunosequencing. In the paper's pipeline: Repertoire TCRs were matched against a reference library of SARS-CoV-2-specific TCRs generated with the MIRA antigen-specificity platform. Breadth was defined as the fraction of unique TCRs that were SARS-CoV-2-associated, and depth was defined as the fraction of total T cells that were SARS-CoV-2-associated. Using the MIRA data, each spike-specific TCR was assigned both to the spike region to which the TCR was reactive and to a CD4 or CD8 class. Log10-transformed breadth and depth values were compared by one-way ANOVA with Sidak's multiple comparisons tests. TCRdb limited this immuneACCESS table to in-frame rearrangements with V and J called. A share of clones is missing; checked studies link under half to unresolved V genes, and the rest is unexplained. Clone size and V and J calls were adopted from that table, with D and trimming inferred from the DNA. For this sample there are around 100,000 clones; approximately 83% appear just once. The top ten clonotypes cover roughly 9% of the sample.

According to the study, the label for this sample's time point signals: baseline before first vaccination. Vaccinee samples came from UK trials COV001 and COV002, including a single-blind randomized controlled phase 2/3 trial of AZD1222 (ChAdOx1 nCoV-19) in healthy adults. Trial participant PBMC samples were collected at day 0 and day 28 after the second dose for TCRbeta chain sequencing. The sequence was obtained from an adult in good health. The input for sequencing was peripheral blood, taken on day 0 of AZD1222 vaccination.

The CDR3 amino acid sequence is: CASSIDWPNTEAFF. The DNA is TGTGCCAGTAGTATAGATTGGCCGAACACTGAAGCTTTCTTT. The V and J genes are TRBV19 and TRBJ1-1; no D gene is confidently identified. Relative to germline, V is 0 bases shorter and J is 1 base shorter, with 6 bases between their ends. From cysteine to phenylalanine, the CDR3 is 14 amino acids long. Just CDR3 DNA is preserved here, 42 bases in frame from base 1. CDR1 and CDR2, looked up from the germline V gene (reference sequence), are LNHDA and SQIVND.